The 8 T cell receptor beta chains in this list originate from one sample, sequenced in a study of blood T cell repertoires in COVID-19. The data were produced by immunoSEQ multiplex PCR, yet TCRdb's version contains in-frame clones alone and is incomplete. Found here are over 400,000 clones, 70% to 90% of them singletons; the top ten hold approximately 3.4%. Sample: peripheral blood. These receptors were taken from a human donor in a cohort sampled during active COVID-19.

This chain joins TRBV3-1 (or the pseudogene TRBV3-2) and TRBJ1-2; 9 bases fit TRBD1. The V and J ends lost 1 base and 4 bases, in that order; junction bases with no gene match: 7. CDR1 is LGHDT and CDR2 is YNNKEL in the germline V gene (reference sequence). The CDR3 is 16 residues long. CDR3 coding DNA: TGTGCCAGCAGCCAAGCCCAGACAGGGGGGAGCTATGGCTACACCTTC. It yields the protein CASSQAQTGGSYGYTF.

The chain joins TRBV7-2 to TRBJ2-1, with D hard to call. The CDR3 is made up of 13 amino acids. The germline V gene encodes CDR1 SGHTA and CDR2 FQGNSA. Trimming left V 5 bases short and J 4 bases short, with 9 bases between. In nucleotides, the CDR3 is TGTGCCAGCAGCCCCCAGTCTTACAATGAGCAGTTCTTC. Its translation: CASSPQSYNEQFF.

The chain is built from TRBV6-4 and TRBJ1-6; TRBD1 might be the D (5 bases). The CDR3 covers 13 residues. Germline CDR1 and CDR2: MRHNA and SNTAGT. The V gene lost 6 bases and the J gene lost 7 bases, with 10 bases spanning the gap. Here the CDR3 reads CASRDTGNSPLHF. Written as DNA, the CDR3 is TGTGCCAGCAGGGACACGGGGAATTCACCCCTCCACTTT.

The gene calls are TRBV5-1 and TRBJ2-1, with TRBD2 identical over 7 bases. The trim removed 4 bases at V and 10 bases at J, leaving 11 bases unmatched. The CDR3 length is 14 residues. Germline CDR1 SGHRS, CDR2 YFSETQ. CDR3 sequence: CASSVMILANEQFF. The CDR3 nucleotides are TGCGCCAGCAGCGTGATGATACTAGCGAACGAGCAGTTCTTC. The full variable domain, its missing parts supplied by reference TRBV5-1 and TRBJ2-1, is KAGVTQTPRYLIKTRGQQVTLSCSPISGHRSVSWYQQTPGQGLQFLFEYFSETQRNKGNFPGRFSGRQFSNSRSEMNVSTLELGDSALYLCASSVMILANEQFFGPGTRLTVL.

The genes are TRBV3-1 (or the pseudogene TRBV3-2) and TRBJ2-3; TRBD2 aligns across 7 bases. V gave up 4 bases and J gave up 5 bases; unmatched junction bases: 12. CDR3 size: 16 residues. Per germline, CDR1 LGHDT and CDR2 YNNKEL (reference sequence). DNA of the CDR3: TGTGCCAGCAGCCGCATGGGAGGGAGGGAAGGAGATACGCAGTATTTT. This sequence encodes CASSRMGGREGDTQYF.

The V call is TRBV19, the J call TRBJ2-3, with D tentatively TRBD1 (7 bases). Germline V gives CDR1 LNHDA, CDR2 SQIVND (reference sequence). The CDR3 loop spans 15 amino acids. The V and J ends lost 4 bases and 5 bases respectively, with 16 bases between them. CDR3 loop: CASSTGGGRGDTQYF. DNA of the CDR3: TGTGCCAGTAGTACAGGGGGAGGTAGGGGAGATACGCAGTATTTT.

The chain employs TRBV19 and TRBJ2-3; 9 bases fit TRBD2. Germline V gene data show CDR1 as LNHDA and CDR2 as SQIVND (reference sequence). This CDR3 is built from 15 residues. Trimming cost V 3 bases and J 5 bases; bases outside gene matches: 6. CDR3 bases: TGTGCCAGTAGTATTATAGCGGGAGCTGGAGATACGCAGTATTTT. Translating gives CASSIIAGAGDTQYF.

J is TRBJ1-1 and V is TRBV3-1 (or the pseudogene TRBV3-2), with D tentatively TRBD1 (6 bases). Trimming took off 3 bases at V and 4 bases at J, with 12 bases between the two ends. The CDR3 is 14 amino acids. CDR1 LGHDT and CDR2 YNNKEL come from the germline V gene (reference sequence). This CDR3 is CASSQPGVPTEAFF. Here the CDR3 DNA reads TGTGCCAGCAGCCAGCCAGGGGTTCCCACTGAAGCTTTCTTT.